This TCR beta chain is drawn from a study of blood T cell repertoires in COVID-19. Study details: There were acute and convalescent COVID-19 samples, and they came from the United States, Italy and Spain. T cells, B-cell-depleted T cells, or PBMCs provided the cDNA or gDNA that served as material.

In the original analysis: Using reference gene primer amplification, nucleated cell counts were estimated. The method was immunoSEQ multiplex PCR; TCRdb's version includes in-frame clones alone and lacks a portion of them. The V and J calls and clone size were taken over from that table, and D and trimming were inferred from the DNA. The repertoire holds fewer than 130,000 clones, with less than 75% as singletons. The ends lost 2 bases at V and 4 bases at J; junction bases unmatched: 9. The CDR3 has 17 residues. In germline, CDR1 is SNHLY, CDR2 FYNNEI. The clonotype comes from a woman aged 55-69 years with acute or convalescent COVID-19. The material sequenced was peripheral blood. The chain has TRBV2 and TRBJ2-5; 11 bases match TRBD2. CDR3 DNA: TGTGCCAGCAGTGAATCGTGGCTAGCGGGGGGAAGAGAGACCCAGTACTTC. It codes for CASSESWLAGGRETQYF.